This T cell receptor (beta chain) was captured in a study of beta chain features in type 1 diabetes. Looking at the study overall: All of the samples together had 95 million to 140 million sorted cells examined. General observations from the study: Type 1 diabetes patients had TCRB CDR3s that were shorter (moderately but significantly so) in all four CD4+ subsets. A pattern of fewer insertions and more deletions at VDJ junctions was seen in type 1 diabetes patients.

Reverse transcribing all isolated RNA meant expressed TCRB transcripts were sequenced. Regulatory, naive and central memory T cell samples averaged roughly 4 million reads. Sequencing used immunoSEQ multiplex PCR; TCRdb keeps in-frame clones, though not all of them. The sample consists of a few hundred thousand clones, approximately 15% of them appearing once. The CDR3 length is 11 residues. Per the germline V gene, CDR1 is DFQATT and CDR2 is SNEGSKA (reference sequence). Unmatched junction bases numbered 3, after V lost 1 base and J lost 11 bases. Notes on this clone: What it binds is not known.

The sample consisted of naive CD4+ T cells from blood. The chain employs TRBV20-1 and TRBJ2-3; 7 nucleotides align to TRBD1. The TCR comes from a man aged 18 to 30 with type 1 diabetes. The CDR3 loop reads CSARGRDRQYF. CDR3 in DNA: TGCAGTGCTAGAGGACGGGACAGGCAGTATTTT.